These 13 T cell receptor beta chains were all obtained from the same sample, sequenced in a study of cytomegalovirus exposure and HLA in healthy donors. Primers for the PCR totalled 60 Vbeta and 13 Jbeta. This table comes from immunoSEQ multiplex PCR, and its TCRdb copy is limited to in-frame clones, with some not included. This repertoire shows roughly 130,000 clones, around 84% found once; its top ten account for around 3%. What was sequenced was PBMCs. The origin of the receptors is a woman younger than 35 in good health and CMV-seropositive.

The V and J genes are TRBV28 and TRBJ2-7; tentative D call: TRBD1 (6 bases). The ends were cut back, 5 bases at V and 3 bases at J, with 14 bases in the middle. The CDR3 length is 14 residues. The V gene's germline CDR1 is MDHEN and CDR2 SYDVKM. The CDR3 sequence: CASSLTGPLYEQYF. CDR3 in DNA: TGTGCCAGCAGTCTCACAGGGCCCCTCTACGAGCAGTACTTC.

This chain joins TRBV11-2 and TRBJ2-7; TRBD2 aligns across 9 bases. V lost 5 bases and J lost 0; bases outside the gene matches: 5. The germline CDR1 and CDR2 sequences are SGHAT and FQNNGV. The CDR3 extends over 15 amino acids. The CDR3 DNA reads as TGTGCCAGCAGCGCCGGGACTAGCCGCTCCTACGAGCAGTACTTC. Protein: CASSAGTSRSYEQYF.

V usage is TRBV6-1 and J usage is TRBJ2-7; D gene unclear. Trimming stripped 4 bases from V and 2 bases from J, with 9 bases between. CDR1 MNHNS and CDR2 SASEGT come from the germline V gene. This CDR3 is 13 amino acids long. CDR3 sequence reads: CASSGRVTYEQYF. DNA of the CDR3: TGTGCCAGCAGTGGACGGGTAACCTACGAGCAGTACTTC.

The genes are TRBV9 and TRBJ2-3; TRBD2 matches 8 bases. The germline V gene encodes CDR1 SGDLS and CDR2 YYNGEE. CDR3 length equals 17 residues. The V segment lost 2 bases and the J segment 0 bases; nucleotides outside the gene matches: 8. In DNA, the CDR3 is TGTGCCAGCAGCGTCTCCCTAGCGGGTCTTAGCACAGATACGCAGTATTTT. Protein sequence: CASSVSLAGLSTDTQYF.

The chain is built from TRBV7-6 and TRBJ2-5; 11 nucleotides match TRBD2. From germline, CDR1 is SGHVS and CDR2 FNYEAQ. After removal of 2 bases from V and 1 base from J, the junction contained 9 bases not matched to a gene. CDR3 length equals 18 residues. The CDR3 protein is CASSLYLAGGPIQETQYF. DNA for the CDR3: TGTGCCAGCAGCTTATACCTAGCGGGGGGCCCAATCCAAGAGACCCAGTACTTC.

The chain is built from TRBV4-2 and TRBJ2-3, with 8 bases that match TRBD2. Germline CDR1 reads LGHNA; CDR2 reads YNFKEQ. The CDR3 is 17 amino acids. After removal of 1 base from V and 2 bases from J, the junction contained 8 bases not matched to a gene. The CDR3 protein is CASSQVPNGGATDTQYF. In DNA, the CDR3 is TGTGCCAGCAGCCAAGTTCCGAACGGGGGGGCCACAGATACGCAGTATTTT.

The count of this clone is one. In DNA, the CDR3 is TGCGCCAGCAGCCCGAGACAGGGGGGGAACTACGAGCAGTACTTC. Translating it yields CASSPRQGGNYEQYF. The V call is TRBV5-1, the J call TRBJ2-7, with 9 bases that match TRBD1. This CDR3 comprises 15 residues. Germline values: CDR1 SGHRS, CDR2 YFSETQ. V shed 4 bases, J shed 3 bases, and the junction held 8 bases outside the gene matches.

This chain uses TRBV7-8 with TRBJ2-5; weak D call: TRBD1 (6 bases). Judging by the DNA end, TRBJ2-7 fits better; the J call may be wrong. Germline V CDR1 and CDR2: SGHVS, FQNEAQ. The CDR3 has 14 residues. The CDR3 loop is CASSLAGTTYEQYF. As DNA, the CDR3 is TGTGCCAGCAGCTTAGCCGGGACAACTTACGAGCAGTACTTC.

J is TRBJ2-2 and V is TRBV14, with D perhaps matching TRBD2 (6 bases). The CDR3 consists of 17 residues. Germline values: CDR1 SGHDN, CDR2 FVKESK. Deletions cut 0 bases from V and 4 bases from J, with 15 bases between. CDR3 DNA sequence: TGTGCCAGCAGCCAAGATCGGGTCAGGGAGGTCACCGGGGAGCTGTTTTTT. Translated, it gives CASSQDRVREVTGELFF.

The chain couples TRBV2 to TRBJ2-1, with TRBD2 as a possible D gene (5 bases). V lost 9 bases and J lost 12, with 15 bases in between. From germline, CDR1 is SNHLY and CDR2 FYNNEI. The CDR3 is 11 amino acids. Written as DNA, the CDR3 is TGTGCCAGTTTCAGCGGTGAAAGGCAGTTCTTC. It encodes CASFSGERQFF.

The rearrangement joins TRBV19 to TRBJ1-5, with D possibly TRBD1 on 5 matching bases. Trimming cost V 2 bases and J 0 bases, with 20 bases left between them. Germline CDR1 and CDR2: LNHDA and SQIVND (reference sequence). The CDR3 sequence is 19 residues long. The CDR3: CASSISGPIGIYSNQPQHF. The DNA of the CDR3 is TGTGCCAGTAGTATATCAGGGCCCATAGGCATATATAGCAATCAGCCCCAGCATTTT.

This sequence joins TRBV29-1 and TRBJ1-4; D not certain. Germline V gene sequence: CDR1 SQVTM, CDR2 ANQGSEA. Trimming stripped 4 bases from V and 2 bases from J, with 11 bases between. CDR3 size: 14 residues. The CDR3 sequence: CSVAPAGTNEKLFF. Written as DNA, the CDR3 is TGCAGCGTTGCCCCGGCGGGGACTAATGAAAAACTGTTTTTT.

The rearrangement uses TRBV7-6 and TRBJ1-1; unclear D gene. The germline V gene has CDR1 SGHVS and CDR2 FNYEAQ. Trimming took 8 bases from V and 1 from J, leaving 11 bases between them. CDR3 length equals 13 residues. CDR3 region: CASRLGGNTEAFF. For the CDR3, the DNA is TGTGCCAGCCGCCTGGGAGGGAACACTGAAGCTTTCTTT.